This TCR beta chain was found in a study of blood T cell repertoires in COVID-19. Study-level information: Sites in the United States, Italy and Spain provided acute and convalescent COVID-19 samples. The cDNA or gDNA used as material had been derived from T cells, B-cell-depleted T cells, or PBMCs.

The germline CDR1 and CDR2 sequences are GTSNPN and SVGIG (reference sequence). This CDR3 spans 15 amino acids. V shed 1 base and J 1 base; nucleotides not matched to a gene: 2. The authors' processing: For nucleated cells, counts were estimated from reference gene primer amplification. The assay was immunoSEQ multiplex PCR, and TCRdb's table has in-frame clones only and misses some. V and J calls and clone size are as listed in that table; D and trimming were resolved from the DNA. The table lists about 46,000 clones, about 92% of them singletons, with 19% in the top ten. The chain couples TRBV30 to TRBJ2-5; 11 bases are a match to TRBD2. The sequence derives from a man aged 70 or older with active COVID-19. The sequenced sample was peripheral blood. The CDR3, as DNA: TGTGCCTGGAGTGATAGCGGGAGGGCCCAAGAGACCCAGTACTTC. Translation gives CAWSDSGRAQETQYF.